The clone carrying this T cell receptor (beta chain) was seen a few times. Its antigen is currently unknown. The sample originates from a study of cytomegalovirus exposure and HLA in healthy donors. The CDR3 is 14 residues long. Germline V gives CDR1 LNHDA, CDR2 SQIVND (reference sequence). V lost 4 bases to trimming and J lost 1 base, with 10 bases between them. PCR amplification relied on 60 Vbeta primers (plus 13 Jbeta primers). Under the authors' procedure: Some 11 million of the 80 million or so unique TCR beta chains counted in a later analysis were shared. This table comes from immunoSEQ multiplex PCR, and its TCRdb copy is limited to in-frame clones, with some not included. For V, J and clone size, that table is used; D and trimming come from the DNA. The table shows about 90,000 clones, with about 66% occurring only once. The study, taken as a whole, reports: By HLA locus, TCR association rates varied in a later analysis, with DRB1 showing the most and HLA-C the fewest. Later analysis identified 16,000 or so TCR beta sequences associated with HLA alleles, using a false discovery rate threshold of 0.05. Presence/absence analyses took donor sequencing depth as roughly uniform.

V and J are TRBV19 and TRBJ1-1; D is perhaps TRBD1 (6 bases). This receptor was taken from a woman aged 45 to 65 in good health and CMV-seropositive. Source material: PBMCs. The CDR3 protein is CASSTGAGNTEAFF. The CDR3, as DNA: TGTGCCAGTAGTACAGGGGCCGGGAACACTGAAGCTTTCTTT.